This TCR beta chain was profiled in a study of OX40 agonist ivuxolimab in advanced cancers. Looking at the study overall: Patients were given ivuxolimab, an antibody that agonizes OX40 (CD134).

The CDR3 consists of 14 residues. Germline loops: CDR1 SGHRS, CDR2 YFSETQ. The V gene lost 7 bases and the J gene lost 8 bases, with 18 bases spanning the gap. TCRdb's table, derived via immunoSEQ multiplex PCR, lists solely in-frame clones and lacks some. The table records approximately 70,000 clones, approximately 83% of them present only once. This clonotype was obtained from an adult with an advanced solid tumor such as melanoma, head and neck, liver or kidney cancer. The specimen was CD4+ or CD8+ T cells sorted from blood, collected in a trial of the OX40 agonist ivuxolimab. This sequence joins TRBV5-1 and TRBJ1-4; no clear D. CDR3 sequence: CASRWNSEGEKLFF. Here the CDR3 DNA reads TGCGCCAGCCGGTGGAATAGCGAAGGCGAAAAACTGTTTTTT. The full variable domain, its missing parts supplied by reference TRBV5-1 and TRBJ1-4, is KAGVTQTPRYLIKTRGQQVTLSCSPISGHRSVSWYQQTPGQGLQFLFEYFSETQRNKGNFPGRFSGRQFSNSRSEMNVSTLELGDSALYLCASRWNSEGEKLFFGSGTQLSVL.